The clone carrying this T cell receptor (beta chain) was seen a handful of times. The CDR3 contains 14 residues. Germline V gene sequence: CDR1 KGHSH, CDR2 LQKENI. V lost 5 bases to trimming and J lost 0 bases, with 11 bases between them. This entry is derived from a study of T cells after yellow fever vaccination. The overall study: Libraries from low-cell-number fractions were prepared with the SMART-Seq v4 Ultra Low Input RNA kit.

A single record per CDR3 protein comes from TCRdb applying MiXCR to the 5' RACE reads. The table has a few hundred thousand distinct CDR3 sequences, about a sixth seen once. The gene calls are TRBV18 and TRBJ2-7; D remains unclear. This TCR was sampled from a man between 18 and 29 years old who received the YFV17D yellow fever vaccine. Material: PBMCs, obtained less than 6 days after the first yellow fever vaccination. The CDR3 DNA is TGTGCCAGCTCATTGGACGGCCTCTCCTACGAGCAGTACTTC. It is translated as CASSLDGLSYEQYF. The full variable domain, its missing parts supplied by reference TRBV18 and TRBJ2-7, is NAGVMQNPRHLVRRRGQEARLRCSPMKGHSHVYWYRQLPEEGLKFMVYLQKENIIDESGMPKERFSAEFPKEGPSILRIQQVVRGDSAAYFCASSLDGLSYEQYFGPGTRLTVT.